What follows is one T cell receptor beta chain and its context. This clone was seen a handful of times. What antigen it recognizes has not been identified. Nothing much larger sits one base from this clone, and base qualities are not available. V and J lose 1 base and 2 bases, and a span of 14 bases separates them. The CDR3 runs 16 residues from the cysteine to the phenylalanine. Just the 48-base CDR3 DNA is kept, in frame starting at base 1. The germline V gene yields SGDLS for CDR1 and YYNGEE for CDR2. The immunoSEQ Assay, a bias-controlled multiplex PCR, was used to amplify TCRbeta CDR3 regions from genomic DNA. The study's own analysis went as follows. Within the assay, amplification of reference gene primers was used to estimate how many nucleated cells each sample contained. To quantify the absolute abundance of each unique TCRbeta CDR3 rearrangement, sequence reads were collapsed and filtered. For each sample, productive Simpson clonality was calculated as the square root of Simpson's diversity index across productive rearrangements. Imported from immuneACCESS, the table was reduced by TCRdb to in-frame sequences with V and J called. These copies leave out some clones; in studies compared against another copy, an unresolved V gene accounts for under half, and the cause of the remainder is not known. The V and J calls and clone size are taken from that table; D and trimming were inferred from the DNA. The sample profile shows tens of thousands of clones; approximately 81% of them were found once. Of the sample, more than 12% falls within the top ten clones.

This specimen belongs to a study of blood T cell repertoires in COVID-19 (dated by TCRdb to about 2020). Turning to the overall study: Samples from collaborators originated in the United States, Italy and Spain and spanned both the acute and convalescent phases of COVID-19. A de-identified subject ID, COVID-19 status, age in years and sex were almost always included in the sample metadata. A freely available public database, intended as a resource for researchers studying the immune response to SARS-CoV-2, is where the repertoires were released. Subjects who had been exposed to COVID-19, were actively infected with it, or had recovered from it provided the deeply sampled blood TCRbeta repertoires that made up the dataset. The material from the prospective study consisted of cDNA or gDNA derived from T cells, B-cell-depleted T cells, or PBMCs. Samples came from the ongoing ImmuneRACE study (first 160 participants) plus 1,254 subjects from 6 global collaborators. Where available, HLA class I and class II types were obtained from metadata supplied by the sample provider rather than from assay-based typing. Study-wide conclusions, independent of this receptor: The quantity of clinical and demographic metadata differed by source and by participant and was supplied without curation.

Each collaborating institution followed its own protocols to collect whole blood in K2EDTA tubes. For TCRbeta analysis, collaborators shipped samples in one of three forms: frozen whole blood, isolated PBMCs, or DNA extracted from either of those sample types. Sequences were obtained from peripheral blood. Recombination connected TRBV9 to TRBJ2-3, with TRBD2 tentatively as D gene (6 bases match). This receptor was taken from a woman in her 70s with acute or convalescent COVID-19. The CDR3 amino acid sequence is: CASSVSPGVTTDTQYF. The sequence in DNA is TGTGCCAGCAGCGTATCACCGGGGGTCACCACAGATACGCAGTATTTT.